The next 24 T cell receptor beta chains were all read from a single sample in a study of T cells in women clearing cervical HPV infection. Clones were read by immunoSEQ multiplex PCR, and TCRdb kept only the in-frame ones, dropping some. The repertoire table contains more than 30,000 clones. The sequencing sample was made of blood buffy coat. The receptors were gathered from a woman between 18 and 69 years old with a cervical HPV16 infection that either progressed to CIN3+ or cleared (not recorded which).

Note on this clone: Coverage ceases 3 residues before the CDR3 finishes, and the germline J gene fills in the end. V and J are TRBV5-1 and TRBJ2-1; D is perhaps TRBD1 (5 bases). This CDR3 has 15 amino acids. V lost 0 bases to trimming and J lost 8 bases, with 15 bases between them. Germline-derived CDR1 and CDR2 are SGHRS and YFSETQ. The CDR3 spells CASSLGQGISHEQFF. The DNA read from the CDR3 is TGCGCCAGCAGCTTGGGGCAGGGCATTAGTCATGAG. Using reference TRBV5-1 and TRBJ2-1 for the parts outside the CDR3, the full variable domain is KAGVTQTPRYLIKTRGQQVTLSCSPISGHRSVSWYQQTPGQGLQFLFEYFSETQRNKGNFPGRFSGRQFSNSRSEMNVSTLELGDSALYLCASSLGQGISHEQFFGPGTRLTVL.

CDR3: CASSWRLASSTDTQYF. Partial CDR3 DNA: TGCGCCAGCAGCTGGAGACTAGCGTCGAGCACAGATACG. The chain employs TRBV5-1 and TRBJ2-3; 8 bases are shared with TRBD2. The CDR3 extends 3 residues past the end of the read, so its final part is completed from the germline J gene. J was trimmed by 0 bases and V by 3 bases; bases with no gene match: 6. This CDR3 contains 16 residues. Germline CDR1 is SGHRS and CDR2 is YFSETQ. Variable domain in full (rest from reference TRBV5-1 and TRBJ2-3): KAGVTQTPRYLIKTRGQQVTLSCSPISGHRSVSWYQQTPGQGLQFLFEYFSETQRNKGNFPGRFSGRQFSNSRSEMNVSTLELGDSALYLCASSWRLASSTDTQYFGPGTRLTVL.

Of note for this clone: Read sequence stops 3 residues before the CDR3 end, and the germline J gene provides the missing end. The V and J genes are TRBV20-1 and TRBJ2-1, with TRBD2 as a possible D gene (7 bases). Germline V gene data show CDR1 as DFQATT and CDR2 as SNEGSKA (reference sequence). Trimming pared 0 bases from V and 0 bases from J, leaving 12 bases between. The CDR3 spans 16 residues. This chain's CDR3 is CSARDGGASSYNEQFF. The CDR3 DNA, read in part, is TGCAGTGCTAGAGATGGGGGGGCTAGCTCCTACAATGAG.

The CDR3 bases that were read are TGCAGTGCCAAGGGACTAGCGGGAGTTTCAGATACG. Amino acids: CSAKGLAGVSDT. The whole CDR3 protein is CSAKGLAGVSDTQYF. V and J are TRBV20-1 and TRBJ2-3, with 14 bases that match TRBD2. The read falls 3 residues short of the CDR3 end, and the missing part is taken from the germline J gene. The V gene's germline CDR1 is DFQATT and CDR2 SNEGSKA (reference sequence). The ends lost 6 bases at V and 4 bases at J; junction bases unmatched: 6. The CDR3 is 15 residues long.

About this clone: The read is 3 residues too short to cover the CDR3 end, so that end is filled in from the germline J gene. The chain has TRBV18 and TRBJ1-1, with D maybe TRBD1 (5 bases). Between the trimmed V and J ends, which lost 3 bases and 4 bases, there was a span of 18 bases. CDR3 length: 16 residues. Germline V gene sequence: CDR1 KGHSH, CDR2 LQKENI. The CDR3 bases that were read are TGTGCCAGCTCACCTATCCTCCAGGGAAGGGGCACTGAA. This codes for CASSPILQGRGTE. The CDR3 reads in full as CASSPILQGRGTEAFF.

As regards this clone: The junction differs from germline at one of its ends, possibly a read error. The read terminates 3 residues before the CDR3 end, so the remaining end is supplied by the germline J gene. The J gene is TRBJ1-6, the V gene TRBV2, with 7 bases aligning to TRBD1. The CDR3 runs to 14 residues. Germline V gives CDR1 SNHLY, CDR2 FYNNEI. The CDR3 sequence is CASSSQGLGSPLHF. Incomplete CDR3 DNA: TGTGCAAGCAGTTCACAGGGGTTGGGCTCACCC.

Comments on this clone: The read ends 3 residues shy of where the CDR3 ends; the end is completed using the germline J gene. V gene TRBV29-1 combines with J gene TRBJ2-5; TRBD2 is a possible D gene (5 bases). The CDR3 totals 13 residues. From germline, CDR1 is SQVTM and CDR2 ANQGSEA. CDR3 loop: CSVGTSGADTQYF. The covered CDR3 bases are TGCAGCGTGGGTACCAGCGGCGCAGATACC.

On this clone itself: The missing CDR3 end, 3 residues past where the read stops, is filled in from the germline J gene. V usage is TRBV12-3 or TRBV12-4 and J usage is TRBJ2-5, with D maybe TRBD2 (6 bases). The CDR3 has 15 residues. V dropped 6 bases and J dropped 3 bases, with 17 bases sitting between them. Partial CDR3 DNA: TGTGCCAGCAGAGTTTATATGGGGGGTGAAGAGACC. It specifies CASRVYMGGEET. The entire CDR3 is CASRVYMGGEETQYF.

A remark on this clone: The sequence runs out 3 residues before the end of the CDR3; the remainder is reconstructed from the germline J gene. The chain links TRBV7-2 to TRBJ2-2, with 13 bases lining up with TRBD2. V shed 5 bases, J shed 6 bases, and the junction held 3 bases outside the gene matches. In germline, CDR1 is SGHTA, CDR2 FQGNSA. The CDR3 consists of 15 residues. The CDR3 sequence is CASSPTSGRAGELFF. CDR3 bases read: TGTGCCAGCAGCCCTACTAGCGGGAGGGCCGGGGAG.

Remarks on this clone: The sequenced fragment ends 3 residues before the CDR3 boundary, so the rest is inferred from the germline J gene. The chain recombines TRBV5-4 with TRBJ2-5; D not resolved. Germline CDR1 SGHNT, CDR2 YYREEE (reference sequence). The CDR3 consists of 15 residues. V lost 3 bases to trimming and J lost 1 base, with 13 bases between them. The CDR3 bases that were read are TGTGCCAGCAGCTCCGCCCGGCCAGGCCAAGAGACC. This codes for CASSSARPGQET. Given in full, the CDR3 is CASSSARPGQETQYF.

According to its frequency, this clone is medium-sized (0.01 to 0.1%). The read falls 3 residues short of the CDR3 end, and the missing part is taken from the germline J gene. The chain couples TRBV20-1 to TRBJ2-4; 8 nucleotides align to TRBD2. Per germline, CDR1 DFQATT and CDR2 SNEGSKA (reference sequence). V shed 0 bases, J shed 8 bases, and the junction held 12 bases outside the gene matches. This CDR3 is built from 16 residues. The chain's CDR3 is CSARDPHGGDVHIQYF. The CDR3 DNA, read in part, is TGCAGTGCTAGAGATCCCCACGGGGGGGACGTCCACATT.

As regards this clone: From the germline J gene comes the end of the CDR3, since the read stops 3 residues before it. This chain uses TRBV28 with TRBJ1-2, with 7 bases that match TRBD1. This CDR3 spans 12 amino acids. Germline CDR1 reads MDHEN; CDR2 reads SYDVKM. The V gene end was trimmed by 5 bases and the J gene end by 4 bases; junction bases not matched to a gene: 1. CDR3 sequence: CASSQGVYGYTF. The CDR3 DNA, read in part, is TGTGCCAGCAGTCAGGGGGTCTATGGC.

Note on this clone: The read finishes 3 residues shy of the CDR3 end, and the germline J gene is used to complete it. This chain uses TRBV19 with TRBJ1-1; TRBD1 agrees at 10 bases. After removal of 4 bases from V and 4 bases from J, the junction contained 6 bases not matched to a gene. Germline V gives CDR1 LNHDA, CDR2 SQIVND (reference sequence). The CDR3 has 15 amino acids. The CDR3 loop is CASSTPGQGITEAFF. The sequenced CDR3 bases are TGTGCCAGTAGTACCCCGGGACAGGGGATCACTGAA.

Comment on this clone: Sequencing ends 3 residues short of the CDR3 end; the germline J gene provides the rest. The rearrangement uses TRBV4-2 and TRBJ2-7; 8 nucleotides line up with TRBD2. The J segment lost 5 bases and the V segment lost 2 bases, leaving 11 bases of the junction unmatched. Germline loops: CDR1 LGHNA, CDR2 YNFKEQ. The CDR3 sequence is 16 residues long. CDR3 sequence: CASSQQEREFSNEQYF. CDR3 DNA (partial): TGTGCCAGCAGCCAACAAGAGCGGGAGTTTTCCAACGAG.

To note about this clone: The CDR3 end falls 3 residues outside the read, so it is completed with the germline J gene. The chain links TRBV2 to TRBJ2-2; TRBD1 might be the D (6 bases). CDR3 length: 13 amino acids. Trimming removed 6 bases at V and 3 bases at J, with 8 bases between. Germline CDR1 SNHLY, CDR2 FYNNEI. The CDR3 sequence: CASSRQDTGELFF. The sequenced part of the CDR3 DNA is TGTGCCAGCAGCCGACAGGACACCGGGGAG.

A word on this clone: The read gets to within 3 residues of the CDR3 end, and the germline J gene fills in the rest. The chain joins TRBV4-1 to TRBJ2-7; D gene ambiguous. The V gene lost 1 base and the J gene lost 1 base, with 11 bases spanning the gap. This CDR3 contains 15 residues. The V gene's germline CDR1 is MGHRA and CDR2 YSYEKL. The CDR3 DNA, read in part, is TGCGCCAGCAGCCAAGCACCTCGGGTTTCCTACGAG. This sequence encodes CASSQAPRVSYE. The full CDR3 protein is CASSQAPRVSYEQYF.

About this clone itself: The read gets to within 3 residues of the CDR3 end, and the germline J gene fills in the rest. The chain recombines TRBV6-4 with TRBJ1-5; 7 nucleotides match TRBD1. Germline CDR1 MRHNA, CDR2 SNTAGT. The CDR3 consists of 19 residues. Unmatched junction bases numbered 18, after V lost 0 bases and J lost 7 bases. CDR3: CASSDSLNHRRGLRQPQHF. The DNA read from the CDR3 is TGTGCCAGCAGTGACTCCTTAAATCATAGGAGGGGGCTTAGACAGCCC.

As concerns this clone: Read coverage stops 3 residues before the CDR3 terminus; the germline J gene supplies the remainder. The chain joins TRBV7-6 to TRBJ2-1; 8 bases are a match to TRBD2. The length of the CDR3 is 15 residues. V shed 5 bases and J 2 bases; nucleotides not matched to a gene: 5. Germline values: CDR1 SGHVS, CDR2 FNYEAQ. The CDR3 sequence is CASSAAGETYNEQFF. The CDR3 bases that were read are TGTGCCAGCAGCGCAGCGGGAGAAACCTACAATGAG.

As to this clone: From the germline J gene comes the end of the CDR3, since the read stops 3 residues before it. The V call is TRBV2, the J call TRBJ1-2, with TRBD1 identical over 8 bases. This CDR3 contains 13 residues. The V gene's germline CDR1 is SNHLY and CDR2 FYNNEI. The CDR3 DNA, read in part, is TGTGCCAGCACCGGACAGGGCCTTGGAGGC. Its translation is CASTGQGLGG. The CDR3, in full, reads CASTGQGLGGYTF.

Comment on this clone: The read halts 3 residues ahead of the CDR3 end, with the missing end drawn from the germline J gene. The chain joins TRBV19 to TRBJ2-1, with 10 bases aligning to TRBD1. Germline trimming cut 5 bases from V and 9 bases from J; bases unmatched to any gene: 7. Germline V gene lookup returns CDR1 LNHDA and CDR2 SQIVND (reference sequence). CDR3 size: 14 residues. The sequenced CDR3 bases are TGTGCCAGTAGTCCTCGGACAGGGGGATTTGAG. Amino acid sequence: CASSPRTGGFE. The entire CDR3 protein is CASSPRTGGFEQFF.

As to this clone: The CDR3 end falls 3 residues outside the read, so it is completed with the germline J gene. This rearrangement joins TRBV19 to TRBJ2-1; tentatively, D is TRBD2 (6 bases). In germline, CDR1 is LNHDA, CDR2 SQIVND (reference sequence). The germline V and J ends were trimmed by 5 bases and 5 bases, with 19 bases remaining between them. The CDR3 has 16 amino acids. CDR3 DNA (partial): TGTGCCAGTAGTCTCGCGGGGAAATTTGTCCACAATGAG. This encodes CASSLAGKFVHNE. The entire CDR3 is CASSLAGKFVHNEQFF.

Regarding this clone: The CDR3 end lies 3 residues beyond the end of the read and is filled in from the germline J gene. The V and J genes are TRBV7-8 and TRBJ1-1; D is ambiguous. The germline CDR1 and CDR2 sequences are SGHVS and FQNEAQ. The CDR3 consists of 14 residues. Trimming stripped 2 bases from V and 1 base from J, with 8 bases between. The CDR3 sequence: CASSLQQKNTEAFF. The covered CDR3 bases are TGTGCCAGCAGCTTACAACAGAAGAACACTGAA.

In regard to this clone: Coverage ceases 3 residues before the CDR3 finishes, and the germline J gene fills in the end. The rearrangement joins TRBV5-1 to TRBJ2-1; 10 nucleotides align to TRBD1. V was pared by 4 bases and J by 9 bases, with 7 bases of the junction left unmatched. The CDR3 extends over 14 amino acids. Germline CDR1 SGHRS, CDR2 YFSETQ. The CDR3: CASSVIRTGGEQFF. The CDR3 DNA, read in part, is TGCGCCAGCAGCGTCATCCGGACAGGGGGTGAG.

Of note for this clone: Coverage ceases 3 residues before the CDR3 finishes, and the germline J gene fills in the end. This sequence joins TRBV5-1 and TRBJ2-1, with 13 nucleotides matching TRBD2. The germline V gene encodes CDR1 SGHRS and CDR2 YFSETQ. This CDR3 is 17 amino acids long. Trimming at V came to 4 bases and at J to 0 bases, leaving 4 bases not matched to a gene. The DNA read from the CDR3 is TGCGCCAGCAGCATTACTAGCGGGAGGGCCTCCTACAATGAG. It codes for CASSITSGRASYNE. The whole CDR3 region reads CASSITSGRASYNEQFF.